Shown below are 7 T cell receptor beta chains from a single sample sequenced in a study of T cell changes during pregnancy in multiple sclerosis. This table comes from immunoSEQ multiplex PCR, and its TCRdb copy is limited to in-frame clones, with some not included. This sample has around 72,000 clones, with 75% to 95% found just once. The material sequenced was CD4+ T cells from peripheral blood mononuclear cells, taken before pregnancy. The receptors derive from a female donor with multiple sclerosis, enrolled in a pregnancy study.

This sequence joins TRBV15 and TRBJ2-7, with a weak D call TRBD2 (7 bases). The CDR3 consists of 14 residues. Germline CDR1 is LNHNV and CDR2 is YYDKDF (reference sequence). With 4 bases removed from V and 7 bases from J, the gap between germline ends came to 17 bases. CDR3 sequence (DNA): TGTGCCACCAGCAAGGGGGGGGTTACCTTGGAGCAGTACTTC. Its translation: CATSKGGVTLEQYF.

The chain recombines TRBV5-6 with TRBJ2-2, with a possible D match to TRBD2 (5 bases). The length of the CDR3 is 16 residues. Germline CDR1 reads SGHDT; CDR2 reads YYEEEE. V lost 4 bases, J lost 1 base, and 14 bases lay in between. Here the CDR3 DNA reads TGTGCCAGCAGCCGCCCGGGTAGCGTGAACACCGGGGAGCTGTTTTTT. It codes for CASSRPGSVNTGELFF.

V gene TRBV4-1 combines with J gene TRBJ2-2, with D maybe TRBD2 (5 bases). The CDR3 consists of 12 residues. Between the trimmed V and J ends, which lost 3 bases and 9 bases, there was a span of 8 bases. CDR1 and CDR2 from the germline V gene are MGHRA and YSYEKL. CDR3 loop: CASSQGVRELFF. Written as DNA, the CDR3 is TGCGCCAGCAGCCAGGGAGTGCGGGAGCTGTTTTTT.

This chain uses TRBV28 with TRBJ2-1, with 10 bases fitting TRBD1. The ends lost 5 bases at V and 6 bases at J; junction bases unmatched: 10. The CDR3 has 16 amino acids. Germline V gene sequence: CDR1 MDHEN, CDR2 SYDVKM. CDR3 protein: CASSKPSGTGVNEQFF. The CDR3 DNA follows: TGTGCCAGCAGTAAGCCCTCCGGGACAGGGGTCAATGAGCAGTTCTTC.

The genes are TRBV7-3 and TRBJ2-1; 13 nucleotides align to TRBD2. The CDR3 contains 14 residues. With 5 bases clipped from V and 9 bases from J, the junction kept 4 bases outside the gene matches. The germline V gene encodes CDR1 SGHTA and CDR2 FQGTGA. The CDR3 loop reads CASSATSGGAEQFF. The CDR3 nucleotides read TGTGCCAGCAGCGCCACTAGCGGGGGGGCTGAGCAGTTCTTC.

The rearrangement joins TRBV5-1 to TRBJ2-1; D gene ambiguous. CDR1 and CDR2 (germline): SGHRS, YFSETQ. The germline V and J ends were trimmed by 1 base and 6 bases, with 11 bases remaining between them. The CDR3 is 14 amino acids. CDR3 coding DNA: TGCGCCAGCAGCTTGAGCGTACTTGCCAATGAGCAGTTCTTC. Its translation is CASSLSVLANEQFF.

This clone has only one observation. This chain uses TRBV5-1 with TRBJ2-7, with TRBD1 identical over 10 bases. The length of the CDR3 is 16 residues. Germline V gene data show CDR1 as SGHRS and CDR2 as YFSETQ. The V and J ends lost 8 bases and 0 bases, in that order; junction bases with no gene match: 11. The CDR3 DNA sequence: TGCGCCAGTCACGCATTTCGACAGGGGGCCTCCTACGAGCAGTACTTC. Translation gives CASHAFRQGASYEQYF.